These 11 T cell receptor beta chains were all obtained from the same sample, sequenced in a study of shared clonotypes between healthy human individuals. Measured with immunoSEQ multiplex PCR; TCRdb has only the in-frame clones, and not every one. This repertoire shows around 2.5 million clones, approximately 93% found once; its top ten account for 0.36%. Source material: naive CD4+ T cells from PBMCs. The subset denotes: CD45RA+ positively selected. The receptors were sampled from a man between 18 and 29 years old in good health. Some clones in this sample may be carry-over from other donors' samples.

This chain joins TRBV11-2 and TRBJ2-7, with 7 bases lining up with TRBD2. The V segment lost 4 bases and the J segment 0 bases; nucleotides outside the gene matches: 12. Per the germline V gene, CDR1 is SGHAT and CDR2 is FQNNGV. CDR3 length: 17 residues. The CDR3 spells CASSSIRTSRSSYEQYF. Here the CDR3 DNA reads TGTGCCAGCAGCTCGATCCGGACTAGTAGGAGCTCCTACGAGCAGTACTTC.

This chain connects TRBV6-1 to TRBJ1-5; D gene unclear. V lost 6 bases to trimming and J lost 3 bases, with 15 bases between them. CDR1 and CDR2 (germline): MNHNS, SASEGT. The CDR3 consists of 15 residues. The CDR3, as DNA: TGTGCCAGCAGCCTAAGACACGTTGCCAATCAGCCCCAGCATTTT. It yields the protein CASSLRHVANQPQHF.

This sequence joins TRBV20-1 and TRBJ2-7, with 7 positions matching TRBD1. With V trimmed by 6 bases and J by 9 bases, 8 bases remained unmatched. The CDR3 contains 11 residues. In germline, CDR1 is DFQATT, CDR2 SNEGSKA (reference sequence). CDR3 in amino acids: CSASTGATQYF. The CDR3 DNA is TGCAGTGCAAGTACAGGGGCCACGCAGTACTTC.

This clone was detected a few times. Other nucleotide sequences from this sample produce the same CDR3. This chain connects TRBV19 to TRBJ1-5; the D is unclear. The V gene lost 4 bases and the J gene lost 2 bases, with 6 bases spanning the gap. The CDR3 loop spans 13 amino acids. Germline V gene sequence: CDR1 LNHDA, CDR2 SQIVND (reference sequence). The CDR3 loop reads CASSRAGNQPQHF. For the CDR3, the DNA is TGTGCCAGTAGTAGGGCAGGCAATCAGCCCCAGCATTTT.

The chain employs TRBV30 and TRBJ2-3; D is uncertain. This CDR3 has 14 amino acids. CDR1 is GTSNPN and CDR2 is SVGIG in the germline V gene (reference sequence). V lost 2 bases, J lost 1 base, and 10 bases lay in between. CDR3 in DNA: TGTGCCTGGAGTTCCTCCGGCGGCACAGATACGCAGTATTTT. Translated, it gives CAWSSSGGTDTQYF.

The genes are TRBV28 and TRBJ2-1; the match to TRBD2 covers 15 bases. The CDR3 length is 14 residues. Trimming cost V 5 bases and J 7 bases; bases outside gene matches: 0. CDR1 and CDR2 (germline): MDHEN, SYDVKM. Written as DNA, the CDR3 is TGTGCCAGCAGTGGGACTAGCGGGAGGAATGAGCAGTTCTTC. Protein sequence: CASSGTSGRNEQFF.

The chain uses TRBV9 and TRBJ1-4; 10 bases line up with TRBD1. Germline V gives CDR1 SGDLS, CDR2 YYNGEE. The ends lost 3 bases at V and 6 bases at J; junction bases unmatched: 5. This CDR3 comprises 15 residues. The CDR3, as DNA: TGTGCCAGCAGCGCGAGGGACAGGGGAGATGAAAAACTGTTTTTT. Amino acid sequence: CASSARDRGDEKLFF.

The CDR3 loop reads CASRPRRRISLNTEAFF. CDR3 bases: TGTGCCAGCAGGCCTAGACGTCGGATTAGCTTGAACACTGAAGCTTTCTTT. This chain connects TRBV28 to TRBJ1-1; D gene uncertain. The CDR3 runs 17 residues. V lost 6 bases, J lost 0 bases, and 20 bases lay in between. The germline CDR1 and CDR2 sequences are MDHEN and SYDVKM.

Concerning this clone: This CDR3 is also generated by other DNA sequences in the sample. This chain joins TRBV28 and TRBJ1-2; D is perhaps TRBD1 (5 bases). V was clipped by 3 bases and J by 4 bases, with 9 bases between them. The germline V gene has CDR1 MDHEN and CDR2 SYDVKM. The CDR3 loop spans 13 amino acids. The CDR3 loop is CASSFGGGYGYTF. The CDR3 DNA reads as TGTGCCAGCAGTTTTGGGGGGGGCTATGGCTACACCTTC.

The chain uses TRBV28 and TRBJ2-7; a weak D match, TRBD1 (6 bases). CDR3 size: 15 residues. Looked up from germline, CDR1 is MDHEN and CDR2 is SYDVKM. V lost 5 bases to trimming and J lost 1 base, with 15 bases between them. CDR3 DNA: TGTGCCAGCAGTCCCAGGACAGAGAATTCCTACGAGCAGTACTTC. This translates into CASSPRTENSYEQYF.

The V gene is TRBV7-3, the J gene TRBJ2-1; the D is unclear. V was cut by 9 bases and J by 5 bases, with 11 bases left in between. The CDR3 is made up of 12 amino acids. Germline V gene sequence: CDR1 SGHTA, CDR2 FQGTGA. CDR3 loop: CARRKGNNEQFF. The CDR3, as DNA: TGTGCCAGAAGGAAGGGAAACAATGAGCAGTTCTTC. The variable domain in full, completed from reference TRBV7-3 and TRBJ2-1, reads GAGVSQTPSNKVTEKGKYVELRCDPISGHTALYWYRQSLGQGPEFLIYFQGTGAADDSGLPNDRFFAVRPEGSVSTLKIQRTERGDSAVYLCARRKGNNEQFFGPGTRLTVL.